Below, 16 T cell receptor beta chains from the same sample are listed, as sequenced in a study of CD8 T cells in Susac syndrome. Random hexamers primed reverse transcription of roughly 0.45 to 1 ug RNA. TCRdb re-analysed the immunoSEQ multiplex PCR reads in MiXCR, keeping a single row per CDR3 protein. The sample includes around 300,000 distinct CDR3 sequences, about 92% of them seen just once. Source material: CD4+ T cells from PBMCs. The receptors come from a human donor with multiple sclerosis.

The CDR3 here is CAWRNVRGRNTEAFF. The DNA of the CDR3 is TGTGCCTGGAGGAATGTACGGGGAAGGAACACTGAAGCTTTCTTT. The chain recombines TRBV30 with TRBJ1-1; no clear D. V lost 3 bases to trimming and J lost 1 base, with 15 bases between them. The V gene's germline CDR1 is GTSNPN and CDR2 SVGIG (reference sequence). The CDR3 is 15 residues long.

The rearrangement joins TRBV12-3 or TRBV12-4 to TRBJ1-2; no definite D call. Trimming took 5 bases from V and 4 from J, leaving 11 bases between them. This CDR3 comprises 13 residues. The CDR3 nucleotides are TGTGCCAGCAGTCGACGGAACACCTATGGCTACACCTTC. Encoded protein: CASSRRNTYGYTF.

The rearrangement joins TRBV6-2 or TRBV6-3 to TRBJ2-2; 9 bases are shared with TRBD2. Trimming cost V 9 bases and J 5 bases; bases outside gene matches: 7. Germline-derived CDR1 and CDR2 are MNHEY and SVGEGT. There are 14 residues in the CDR3. The CDR3: CASQREAGTGELFF. CDR3 DNA sequence: TGTGCCAGTCAGCGGGAGGCGGGAACCGGGGAGCTGTTTTTT.

The chain combines TRBV7-3 with TRBJ2-5; D is tentatively TRBD1 or TRBD2 (5 bases each). Germline CDR1 and CDR2: SGHTA and FQGTGA. The CDR3 loop spans 13 amino acids. V lost 5 bases and J 0 bases, leaving 7 bases between the germline ends. This chain's CDR3 is CASSRGDQETQYF. The CDR3 coding sequence is TGTGCCAGCAGCAGGGGAGACCAAGAGACCCAGTACTTC.

The chain employs TRBV12-3 or TRBV12-4 and TRBJ2-7; D unresolved. The CDR3 consists of 12 residues. V shed 3 bases and J shed 2 bases, with 5 bases lying between them. The CDR3 is CASSFTAYEQYF. The CDR3 DNA is TGTGCCAGCAGTTTCACCGCCTACGAGCAGTACTTC.

The chain couples TRBV6-5 to TRBJ1-1; 9 nucleotides line up with TRBD1. V gave up 5 bases and J gave up 5 bases; unmatched junction bases: 9. Germline CDR1 and CDR2: MNHEY and SVGAGI. This CDR3 spans 15 amino acids. The CDR3 loop reads CASSPARQGGTEAFF. Here the CDR3 DNA reads TGTGCCAGCAGTCCGGCAAGACAGGGGGGGACTGAAGCTTTCTTT.

The gene calls are TRBV6-5 and TRBJ1-1; D might be TRBD1 (5 bases). CDR1 and CDR2 (germline): MNHEY, SVGAGI. V was pared by 8 bases and J by 4 bases, with 20 bases between. This CDR3 has 15 residues. CDR3 DNA: TGTGCCAGCGGCCCAGTGCGGGGGAGGGTCACTGAAGCTTTCTTT. The encoded protein is CASGPVRGRVTEAFF.

V gene TRBV12-3 or TRBV12-4 combines with J gene TRBJ1-3; maybe TRBD1 (6 bases). V lost 8 bases and J 0 bases, leaving 14 bases between the germline ends. The CDR3 is 15 residues long. In DNA, the CDR3 is TGTGCCAGCGGCAACAGGGACCTCTCTGGAAACACCATATATTTT. As protein: CASGNRDLSGNTIYF.

The chain employs TRBV20-1 and TRBJ2-3; D not certain. V lost 3 bases, J lost 3 bases, and 13 bases lay in between. CDR3 length equals 14 residues. Germline V gene data show CDR1 as DFQATT and CDR2 as SNEGSKA (reference sequence). The CDR3 sequence is CSASASRGTDTQYF. CDR3 nucleotides: TGCAGTGCTAGTGCTTCCCGCGGTACAGATACGCAGTATTTT.

This rearrangement joins TRBV2 to TRBJ2-2, with unresolved D. CDR1 SNHLY and CDR2 FYNNEI come from the germline V gene. The CDR3 runs 15 residues. Trimming took 6 bases from V and 2 from J, leaving 13 bases between them. The CDR3 reads CASRDAEPNTGELFF. Written as DNA, the CDR3 is TGTGCCAGCAGGGACGCCGAACCAAACACCGGGGAGCTGTTTTTT.

The gene calls are TRBV12-3 or TRBV12-4 and TRBJ2-6, with D possibly matching TRBD2 (6 bases). Between the trimmed V and J ends, which lost 6 bases and 0 bases, there was a span of 18 bases. This CDR3 region has 18 residues. The CDR3 DNA reads TGTGCCAGCAGGGGCTCCCGGGACTTTTCCTCTGGGGCCAACGTCCTGACTTTC. Protein: CASRGSRDFSSGANVLTF.

The chain joins TRBV5-1 to TRBJ2-1, with 11 bases matching TRBD2. In germline, CDR1 is SGHRS, CDR2 YFSETQ. The CDR3 is made up of 17 amino acids. V shed 1 base, J shed 7 bases, and the junction held 10 bases outside the gene matches. In DNA form, the CDR3 reads TGCGCCAGCAGCTTGTCGGGGGGCTTAGCGGGAGGGAATGAGCAGTTCTTC. Its protein is CASSLSGGLAGGNEQFF.

The CDR3 region is CASSSTGTGYTEAFF. For the CDR3, the DNA is TGTGCCAGCAGTTCTACCGGGACAGGGTACACTGAAGCTTTCTTT. The chain couples TRBV28 to TRBJ1-1; TRBD1 matches at 9 bases. The CDR3 runs to 15 residues. Looked up from germline, CDR1 is MDHEN and CDR2 is SYDVKM. V shed 4 bases and J 3 bases; nucleotides not matched to a gene: 6.

The genes are TRBV2 and TRBJ2-7; TRBD2 might be the D (5 bases). Germline lookup yields CDR1 SNHLY and CDR2 FYNNEI. Trimming pared 10 bases from V and 1 base from J, leaving 17 bases between. There are 14 residues in the CDR3. CDR3 nucleotide sequence: TGTGCCACCTCCCGGGCAGCGGATTCCTACGAGCAGTACTTC. Encoded protein: CATSRAADSYEQYF.

V gene TRBV7-3 combines with J gene TRBJ1-2; D not resolved. Germline CDR1 and CDR2: SGHTA and FQGTGA. V was trimmed by 5 bases and J by 7 bases, leaving 14 bases between them. This CDR3 spans 13 amino acids. The CDR3 DNA reads TGTGCCAGCAGCCCCGAGAGCGGTCGTGGCTACACCTTC. Translated, it gives CASSPESGRGYTF.

In this sample, this clonotype turned up once. The V call is TRBV7-9, the J call TRBJ2-3; a possible D gene is TRBD2 (6 bases). The length of the CDR3 is 15 residues. V was clipped by 4 bases and J by 3 bases, with 14 bases between them. Germline values: CDR1 SEHNR, CDR2 FQNEAQ (reference sequence). CDR3 sequence (DNA): TGTGCCAGCAGCTACTACGGGAGTCCGACAGATACGCAGTATTTT. This encodes CASSYYGSPTDTQYF.